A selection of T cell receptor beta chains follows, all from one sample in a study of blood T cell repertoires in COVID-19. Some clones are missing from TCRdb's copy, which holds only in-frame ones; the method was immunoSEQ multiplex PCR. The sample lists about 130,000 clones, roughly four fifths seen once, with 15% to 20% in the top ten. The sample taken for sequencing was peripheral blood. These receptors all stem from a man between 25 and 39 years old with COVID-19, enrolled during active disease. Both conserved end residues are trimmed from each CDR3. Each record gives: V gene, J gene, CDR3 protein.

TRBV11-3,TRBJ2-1,ASNSASRYNEQF
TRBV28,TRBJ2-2,ASTLLKAGVVDTGELF
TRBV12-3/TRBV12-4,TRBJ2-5,ASRQGTQETQY
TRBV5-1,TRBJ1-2,ASSLDGTGNGYT
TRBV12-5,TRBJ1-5,ASGFAQDQPQH
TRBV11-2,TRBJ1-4,ASSSLRRGRSEKLF
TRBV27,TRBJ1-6,ASRSGQGVGYSPLH
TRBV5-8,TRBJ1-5,ASSPTTGSQH
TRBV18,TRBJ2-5,ASSPPSQETQY
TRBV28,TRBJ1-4,ASSFSTGANEKLF
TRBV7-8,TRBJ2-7,ASSVTTGTGTYEQY
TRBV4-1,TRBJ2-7,ASSLFDGTAAYEQY
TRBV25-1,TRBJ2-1,ASSEGGRAYNEQF
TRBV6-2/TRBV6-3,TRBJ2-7,ASSGYRTNEQY
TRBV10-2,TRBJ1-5,ASSYKVGQPQH
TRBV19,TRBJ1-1,ATHPHRENTEAF
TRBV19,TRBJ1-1,ASWDIVGGTEAF
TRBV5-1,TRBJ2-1,ASSARTSGPNEQF
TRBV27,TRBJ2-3,ASSSAGSGTDTQY
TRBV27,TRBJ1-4,ASSPWGGTNEKLF
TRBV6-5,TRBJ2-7,ASSLGQGTSYEQY
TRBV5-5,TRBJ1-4,ASSLGGSHSEKLF
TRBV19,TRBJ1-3,ATTTDRVSGNTIY
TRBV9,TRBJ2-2,ASSDFTGELF
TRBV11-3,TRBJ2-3,ASSSRTSGGPGTDTQY
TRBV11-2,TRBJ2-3,ASSGGTSGRVDTQY
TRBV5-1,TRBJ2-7,ASSLDAAYEQY
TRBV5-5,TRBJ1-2,ASSRDRDGYT
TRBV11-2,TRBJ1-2,ASSLDLGLHGYT
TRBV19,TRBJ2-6,ASSIGPSGANVLT
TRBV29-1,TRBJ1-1,SVGETGIGNTEAF
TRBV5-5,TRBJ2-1,ASSLETSGRSWDEQF
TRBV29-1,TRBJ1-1,SVVRNTEAF
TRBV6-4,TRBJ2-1,ASSDSGTSGYNEQF
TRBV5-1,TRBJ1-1,ASSLGFGQANTEAF
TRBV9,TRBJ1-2,ASSGVNGRGPNGYT
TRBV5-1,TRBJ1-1,ASSLEGVNTEAF
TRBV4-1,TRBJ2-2,ASSPWTSAQANTGELF
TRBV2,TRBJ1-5,ASSWEGVGQPQH
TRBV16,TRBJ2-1,ASSQSRQNSHNEQF